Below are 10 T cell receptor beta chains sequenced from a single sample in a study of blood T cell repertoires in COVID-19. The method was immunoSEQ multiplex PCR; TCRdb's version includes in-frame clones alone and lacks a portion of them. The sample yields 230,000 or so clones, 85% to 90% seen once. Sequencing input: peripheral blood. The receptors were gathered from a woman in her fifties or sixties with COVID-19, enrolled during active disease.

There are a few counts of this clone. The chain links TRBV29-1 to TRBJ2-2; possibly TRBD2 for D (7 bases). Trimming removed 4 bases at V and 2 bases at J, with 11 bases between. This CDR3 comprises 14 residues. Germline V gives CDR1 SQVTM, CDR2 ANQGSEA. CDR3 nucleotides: TGCAGCGTTGGGCGGGGGACAAACACCGGGGAGCTGTTTTTT. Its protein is CSVGRGTNTGELFF.

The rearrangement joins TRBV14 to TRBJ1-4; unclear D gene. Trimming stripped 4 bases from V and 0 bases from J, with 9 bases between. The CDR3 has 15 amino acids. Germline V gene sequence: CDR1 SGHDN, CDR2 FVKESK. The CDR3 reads CASSLLGPTNEKLFF. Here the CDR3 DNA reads TGTGCCAGCAGCCTACTTGGGCCAACTAATGAAAAACTGTTTTTT.

CDR3 DNA: TGTGCCAGCCGCCGGTGGGAGCAGGGGGCTGGGGCCAACGTCCTGACTTTC. It is translated as CASRRWEQGAGANVLTF. The chain links TRBV2 to TRBJ2-6; 7 nucleotides line up with TRBD1. This CDR3 region has 17 residues. The J segment lost 2 bases and the V segment lost 8 bases, leaving 12 bases of the junction unmatched. The germline gives CDR1 SNHLY, CDR2 FYNNEI.

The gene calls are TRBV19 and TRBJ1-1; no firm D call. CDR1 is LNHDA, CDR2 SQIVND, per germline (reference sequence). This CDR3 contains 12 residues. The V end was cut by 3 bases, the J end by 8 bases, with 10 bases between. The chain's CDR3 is CASSIGGQEAFF. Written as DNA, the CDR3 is TGTGCCAGTAGTATTGGAGGGCAAGAAGCTTTCTTT.

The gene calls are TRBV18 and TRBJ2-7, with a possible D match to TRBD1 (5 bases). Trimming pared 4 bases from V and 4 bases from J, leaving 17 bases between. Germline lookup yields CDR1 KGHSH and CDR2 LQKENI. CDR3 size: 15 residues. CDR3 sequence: CASSLTLDRRYEQYF. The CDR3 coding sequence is TGTGCCAGCTCACTTACCTTAGACAGAAGATACGAGCAGTACTTC.

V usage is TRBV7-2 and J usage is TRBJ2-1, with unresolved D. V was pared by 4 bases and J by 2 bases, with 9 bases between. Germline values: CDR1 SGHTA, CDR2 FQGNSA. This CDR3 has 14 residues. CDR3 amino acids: CASSSHGPYNEQFF. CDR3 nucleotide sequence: TGTGCCAGCAGCTCACATGGGCCCTACAATGAGCAGTTCTTC.

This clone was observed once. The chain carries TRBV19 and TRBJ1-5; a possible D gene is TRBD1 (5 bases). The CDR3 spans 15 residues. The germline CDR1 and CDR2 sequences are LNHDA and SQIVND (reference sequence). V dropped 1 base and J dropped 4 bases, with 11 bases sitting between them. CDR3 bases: TGTGCCAGTAGTATAGGAACCGGACATAATCAGCCCCAGCATTTT. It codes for CASSIGTGHNQPQHF.

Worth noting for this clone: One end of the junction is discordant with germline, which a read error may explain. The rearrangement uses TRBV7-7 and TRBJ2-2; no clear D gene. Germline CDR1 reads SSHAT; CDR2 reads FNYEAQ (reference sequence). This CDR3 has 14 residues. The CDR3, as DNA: TGTGCTAGCAGCTTAAGCTTAAACACCGGGGAGCTGTTTTTT. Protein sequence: CASSLSLNTGELFF.

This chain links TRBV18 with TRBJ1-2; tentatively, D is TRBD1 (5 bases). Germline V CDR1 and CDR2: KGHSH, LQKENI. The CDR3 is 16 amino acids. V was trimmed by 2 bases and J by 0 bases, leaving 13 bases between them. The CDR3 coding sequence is TGTGCCAGCTCACCAGAAAGGGGCAATTCTAACTATGGCTACACCTTC. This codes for CASSPERGNSNYGYTF.

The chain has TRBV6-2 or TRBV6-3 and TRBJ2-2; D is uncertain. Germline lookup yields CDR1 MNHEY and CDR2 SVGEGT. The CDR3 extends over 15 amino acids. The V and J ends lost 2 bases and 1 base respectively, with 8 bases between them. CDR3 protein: CASSYRFQNTGELFF. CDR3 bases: TGTGCCAGCAGTTACCGGTTTCAGAACACCGGGGAGCTGTTTTTT.